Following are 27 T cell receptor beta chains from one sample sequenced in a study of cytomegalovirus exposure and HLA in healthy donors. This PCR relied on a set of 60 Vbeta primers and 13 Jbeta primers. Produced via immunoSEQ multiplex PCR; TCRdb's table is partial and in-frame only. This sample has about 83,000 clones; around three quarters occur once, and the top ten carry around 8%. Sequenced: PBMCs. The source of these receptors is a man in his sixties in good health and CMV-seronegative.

CDR3 nucleotides: TGCGCCAGCACCATTAGCTCTGGGGCCAACGTCCTGACTTTC. Its translation is CASTISSGANVLTF. This chain joins TRBV5-1 and TRBJ2-6; no reliable D call. The germline gives CDR1 SGHRS, CDR2 YFSETQ. The CDR3 covers 14 residues. V lost 6 bases to trimming and J lost 0 bases, with 7 bases between them. Drawing the rest from reference TRBV5-1 and TRBJ2-6, the complete variable domain is KAGVTQTPRYLIKTRGQQVTLSCSPISGHRSVSWYQQTPGQGLQFLFEYFSETQRNKGNFPGRFSGRQFSNSRSEMNVSTLELGDSALYLCASTISSGANVLTFGAGSRLTVL.

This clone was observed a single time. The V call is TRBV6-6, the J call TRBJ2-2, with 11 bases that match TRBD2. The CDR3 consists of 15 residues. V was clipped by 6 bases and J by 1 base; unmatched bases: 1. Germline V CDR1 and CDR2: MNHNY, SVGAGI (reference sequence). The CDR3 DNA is TGTGCCAGCAGCACTAGCGGGGGGAACACCGGGGAGCTGTTTTTT. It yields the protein CASSTSGGNTGELFF.

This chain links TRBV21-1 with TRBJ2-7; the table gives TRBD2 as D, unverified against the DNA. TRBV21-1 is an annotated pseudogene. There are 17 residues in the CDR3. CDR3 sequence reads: CASSIRGLAGWSYEQYF. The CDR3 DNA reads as TGTGCCAGCAGCATCCGGGGACTAGCGGGATGGTCCTACGAGCAGTACTTC.

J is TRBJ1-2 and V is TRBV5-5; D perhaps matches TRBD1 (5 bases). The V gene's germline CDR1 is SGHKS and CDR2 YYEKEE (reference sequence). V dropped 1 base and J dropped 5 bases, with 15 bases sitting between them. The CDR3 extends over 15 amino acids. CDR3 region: CASSLSVGQQYGYTF. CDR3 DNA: TGTGCCAGCAGCTTGAGCGTGGGGCAGCAGTATGGCTACACCTTC.

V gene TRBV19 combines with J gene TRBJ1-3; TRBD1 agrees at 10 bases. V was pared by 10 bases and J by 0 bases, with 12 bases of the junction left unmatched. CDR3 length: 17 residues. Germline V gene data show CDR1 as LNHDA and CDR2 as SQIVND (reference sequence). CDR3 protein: CATKTGTGVPSGNTIYF. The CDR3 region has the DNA TGTGCCACCAAGACCGGGACAGGGGTCCCCTCTGGAAACACCATATATTTT.

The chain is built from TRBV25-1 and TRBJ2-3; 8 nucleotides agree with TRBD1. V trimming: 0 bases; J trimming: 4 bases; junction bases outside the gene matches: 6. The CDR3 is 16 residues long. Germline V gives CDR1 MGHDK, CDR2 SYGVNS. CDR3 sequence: CASSEYLETGADTQYF. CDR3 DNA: TGTGCCAGCAGTGAATACCTCGAGACAGGGGCAGATACGCAGTATTTT.

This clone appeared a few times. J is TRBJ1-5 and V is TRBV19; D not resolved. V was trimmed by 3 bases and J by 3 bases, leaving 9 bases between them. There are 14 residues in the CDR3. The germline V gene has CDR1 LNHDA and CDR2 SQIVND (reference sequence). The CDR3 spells CASSMTGFNQPQHF. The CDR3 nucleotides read TGTGCCAGTAGTATGACGGGGTTCAATCAGCCCCAGCATTTT.

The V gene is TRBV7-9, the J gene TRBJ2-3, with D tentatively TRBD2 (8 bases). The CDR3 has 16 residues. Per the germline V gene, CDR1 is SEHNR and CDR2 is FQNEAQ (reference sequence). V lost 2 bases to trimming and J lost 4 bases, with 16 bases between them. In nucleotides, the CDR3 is TGTGCCAGCAGCTTACCAGCGGGAGACAGGGCAGATACGCAGTATTTT. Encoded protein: CASSLPAGDRADTQYF.

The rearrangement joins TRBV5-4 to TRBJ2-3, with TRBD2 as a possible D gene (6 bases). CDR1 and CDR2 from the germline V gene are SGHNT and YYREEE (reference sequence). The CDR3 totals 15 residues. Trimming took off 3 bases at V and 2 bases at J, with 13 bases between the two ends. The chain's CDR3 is CASSSYSGPTDTQYF. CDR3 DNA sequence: TGTGCCAGCAGCTCTTATAGCGGACCCACAGATACGCAGTATTTT.

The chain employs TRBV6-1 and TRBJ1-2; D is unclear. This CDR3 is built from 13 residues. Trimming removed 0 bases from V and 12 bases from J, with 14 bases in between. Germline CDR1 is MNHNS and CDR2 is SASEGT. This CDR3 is CASSEAYGPQDTF. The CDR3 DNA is TGTGCCAGCAGTGAAGCCTATGGGCCTCAGGACACCTTC.

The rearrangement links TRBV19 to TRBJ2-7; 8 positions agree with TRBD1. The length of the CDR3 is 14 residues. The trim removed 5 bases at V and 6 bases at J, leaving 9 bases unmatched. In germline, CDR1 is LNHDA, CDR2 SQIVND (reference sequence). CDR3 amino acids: CASSPWTGSGEQYF. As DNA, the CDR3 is TGTGCCAGTAGTCCATGGACAGGGTCTGGCGAGCAGTACTTC.

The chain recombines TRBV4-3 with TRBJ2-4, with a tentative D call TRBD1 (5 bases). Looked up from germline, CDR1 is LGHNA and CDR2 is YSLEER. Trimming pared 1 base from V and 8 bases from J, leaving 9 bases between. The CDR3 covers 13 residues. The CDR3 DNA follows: TGCGCCAGCAGCCAAGTTGAAGGGGACATTCAGTACTTC. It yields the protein CASSQVEGDIQYF.

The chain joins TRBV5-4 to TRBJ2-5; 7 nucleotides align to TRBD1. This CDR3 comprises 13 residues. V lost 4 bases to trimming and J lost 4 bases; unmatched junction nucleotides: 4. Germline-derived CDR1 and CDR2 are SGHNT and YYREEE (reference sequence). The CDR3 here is CASSLRTGETQYF. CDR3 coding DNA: TGTGCCAGCAGCCTTCGGACAGGAGAGACCCAGTACTTC.

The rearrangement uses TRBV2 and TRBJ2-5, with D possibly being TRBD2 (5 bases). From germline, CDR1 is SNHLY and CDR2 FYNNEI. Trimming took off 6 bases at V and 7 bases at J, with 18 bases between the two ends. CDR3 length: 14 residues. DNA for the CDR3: TGTGCCAGCAGGAAGGCGGGCGATCCAAGGACCCAGTACTTC. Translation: CASRKAGDPRTQYF. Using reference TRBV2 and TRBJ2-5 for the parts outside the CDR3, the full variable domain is EPEVTQTPSHQVTQMGQEVILRCVPISNHLYFYWYRQILGQKVEFLVSFYNNEISEKSEIFDDQFSVERPDGSNFTLKIRSTKLEDSAMYFCASRKAGDPRTQYFGPGTRLLVL.

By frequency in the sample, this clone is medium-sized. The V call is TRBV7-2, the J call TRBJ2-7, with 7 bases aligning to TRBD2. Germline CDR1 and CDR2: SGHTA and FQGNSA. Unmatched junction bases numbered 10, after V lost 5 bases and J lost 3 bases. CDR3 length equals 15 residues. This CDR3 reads CASSLTPGGGYEQYF. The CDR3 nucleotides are TGTGCCAGCAGCCTAACCCCGGGGGGAGGCTACGAGCAGTACTTC.

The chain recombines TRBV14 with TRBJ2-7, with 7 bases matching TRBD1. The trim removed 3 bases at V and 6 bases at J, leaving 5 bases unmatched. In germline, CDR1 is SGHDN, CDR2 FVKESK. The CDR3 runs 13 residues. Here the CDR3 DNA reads TGTGCCAGCAGCCACACAGGGGAAGGCGAGCAGTACTTC. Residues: CASSHTGEGEQYF.

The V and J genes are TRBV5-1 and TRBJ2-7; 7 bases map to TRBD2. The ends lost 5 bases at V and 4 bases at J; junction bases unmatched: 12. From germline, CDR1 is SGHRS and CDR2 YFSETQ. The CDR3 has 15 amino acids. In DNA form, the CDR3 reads TGCGCCAGCAGAGACGGGAGGACCCAAGCTTACGAGCAGTACTTC. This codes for CASRDGRTQAYEQYF. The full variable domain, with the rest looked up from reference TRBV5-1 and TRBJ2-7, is KAGVTQTPRYLIKTRGQQVTLSCSPISGHRSVSWYQQTPGQGLQFLFEYFSETQRNKGNFPGRFSGRQFSNSRSEMNVSTLELGDSALYLCASRDGRTQAYEQYFGPGTRLTVT.

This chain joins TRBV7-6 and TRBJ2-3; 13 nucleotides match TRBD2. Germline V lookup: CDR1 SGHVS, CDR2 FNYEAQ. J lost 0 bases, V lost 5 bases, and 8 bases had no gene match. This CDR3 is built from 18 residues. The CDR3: CASSLLAGGPLSTDTQYF. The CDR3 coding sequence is TGTGCCAGCAGCCTACTAGCGGGAGGGCCGTTAAGCACAGATACGCAGTATTTT.

The CDR3 loop is CASSLLPGESPYNEQFF. DNA of the CDR3: TGTGCCAGCAGTTTATTGCCGGGGGAGTCCCCCTACAATGAGCAGTTCTTC. This chain links TRBV27 with TRBJ2-1, with a weak D call TRBD2 (6 bases). V lost 1 base and J 2 bases, leaving 15 bases between the germline ends. Germline-derived CDR1 and CDR2 are MNHEY and SMNVEV (reference sequence). The CDR3 is 17 residues long.

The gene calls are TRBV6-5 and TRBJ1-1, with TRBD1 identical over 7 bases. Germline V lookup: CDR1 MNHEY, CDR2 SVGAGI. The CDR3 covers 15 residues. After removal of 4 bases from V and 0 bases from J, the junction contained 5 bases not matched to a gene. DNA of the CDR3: TGTGCCAGCAGTTCCGAGGGGGCCCTGAACACTGAAGCTTTCTTT. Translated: CASSSEGALNTEAFF.

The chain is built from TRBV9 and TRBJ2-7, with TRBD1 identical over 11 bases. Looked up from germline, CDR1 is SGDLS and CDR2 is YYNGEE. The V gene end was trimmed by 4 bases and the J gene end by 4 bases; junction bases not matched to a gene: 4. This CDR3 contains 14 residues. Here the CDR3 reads CASSSGQGDYEQYF. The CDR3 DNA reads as TGTGCCAGCAGCTCGGGACAGGGGGATTACGAGCAGTACTTC.

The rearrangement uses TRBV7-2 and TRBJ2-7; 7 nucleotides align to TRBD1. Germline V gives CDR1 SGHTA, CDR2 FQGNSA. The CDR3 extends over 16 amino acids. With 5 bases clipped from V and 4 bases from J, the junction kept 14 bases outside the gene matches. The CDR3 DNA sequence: TGTGCCAGCAGCGCTGGTGGGTCAGGGGGTCGGTACGAGCAGTACTTC. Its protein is CASSAGGSGGRYEQYF. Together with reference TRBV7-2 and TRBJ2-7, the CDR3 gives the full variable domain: GAGVSQSPSNKVTEKGKDVELRCDPISGHTALYWYRQSLGQGLEFLIYFQGNSAPDKSGLPSDRFSAERTGGSVSTLTIQRTQQEDSAVYLCASSAGGSGGRYEQYFGPGTRLTVT.

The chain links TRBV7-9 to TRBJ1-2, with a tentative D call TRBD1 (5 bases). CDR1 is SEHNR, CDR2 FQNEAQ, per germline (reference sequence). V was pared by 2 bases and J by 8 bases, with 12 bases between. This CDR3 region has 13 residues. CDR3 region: CASSLPGNVGYTF. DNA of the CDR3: TGTGCCAGCAGCTTACCAGGGAACGTGGGCTACACCTTC.

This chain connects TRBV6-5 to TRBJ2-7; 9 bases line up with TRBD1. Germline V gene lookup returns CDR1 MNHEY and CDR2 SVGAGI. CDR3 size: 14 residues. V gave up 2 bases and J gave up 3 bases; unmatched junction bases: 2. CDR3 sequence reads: CASSYQGQGYEQYF. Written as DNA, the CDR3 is TGTGCCAGCAGTTACCAGGGACAGGGCTACGAGCAGTACTTC.

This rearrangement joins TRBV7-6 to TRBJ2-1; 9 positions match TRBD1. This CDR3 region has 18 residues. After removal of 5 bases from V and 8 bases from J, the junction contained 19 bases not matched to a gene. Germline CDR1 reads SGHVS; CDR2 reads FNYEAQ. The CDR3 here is CASSPTGQGLLKHDEQFF. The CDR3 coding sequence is TGTGCCAGCAGCCCCACGGGACAGGGCCTCCTCAAACACGATGAGCAGTTCTTC.

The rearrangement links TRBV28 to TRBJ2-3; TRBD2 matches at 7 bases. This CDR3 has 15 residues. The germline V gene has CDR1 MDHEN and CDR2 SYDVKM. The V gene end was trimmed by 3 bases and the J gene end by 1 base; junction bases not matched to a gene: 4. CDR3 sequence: CASSFLAAGTDTQYF. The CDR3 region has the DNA TGTGCCAGCAGTTTCCTAGCGGCGGGCACAGATACGCAGTATTTT.

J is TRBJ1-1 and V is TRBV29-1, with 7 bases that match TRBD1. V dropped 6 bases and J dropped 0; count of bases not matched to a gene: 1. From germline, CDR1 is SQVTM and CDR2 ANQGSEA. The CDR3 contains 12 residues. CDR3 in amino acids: CSVGQVNTEAFF. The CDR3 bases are TGCAGCGTCGGACAGGTGAACACTGAAGCTTTCTTT.